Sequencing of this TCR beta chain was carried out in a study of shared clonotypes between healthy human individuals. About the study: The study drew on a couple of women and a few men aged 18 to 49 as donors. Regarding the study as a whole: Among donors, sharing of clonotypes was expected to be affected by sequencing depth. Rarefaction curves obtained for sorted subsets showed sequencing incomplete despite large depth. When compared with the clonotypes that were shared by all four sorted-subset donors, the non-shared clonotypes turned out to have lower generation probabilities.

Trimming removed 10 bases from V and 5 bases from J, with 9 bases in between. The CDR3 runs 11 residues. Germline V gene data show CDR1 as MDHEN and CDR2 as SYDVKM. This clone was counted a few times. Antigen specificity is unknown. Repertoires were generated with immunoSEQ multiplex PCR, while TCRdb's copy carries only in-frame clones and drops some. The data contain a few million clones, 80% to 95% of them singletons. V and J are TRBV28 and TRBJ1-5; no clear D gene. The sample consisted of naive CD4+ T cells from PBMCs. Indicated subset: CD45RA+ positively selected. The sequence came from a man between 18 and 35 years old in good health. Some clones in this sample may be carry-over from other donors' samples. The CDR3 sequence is CAIGPYQPQHF. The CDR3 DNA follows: TGTGCCATCGGCCCATATCAGCCCCAGCATTTT.